This TCR beta chain was documented in a study of regulatory T cells in long-lasting Graves disease (dated by TCRdb to the early 2020s). Turning to the overall study: In the newly diagnosed Graves' disease group, patients had been taking antithyroid drugs for less than 3 months. A total of roughly 35 samples underwent TCR sequencing, from roughly 13 patients with persistent Graves' disease and 20 patients with newly diagnosed Graves' disease. The study was registered as a clinical trial and conducted in China. Persistent Graves' disease patients were compared with newly diagnosed Graves' disease patients by peripheral blood TCR sequencing and RNA sequencing.

Points the paper makes about the study in general: As a limitation, the authors acknowledged that the small sample size may reduce accuracy. Sequencing and analysis were limited to the TCR beta chain. Lower TCR Shannon entropy and fewer highly expanded clones were observed in persistent Graves' disease patients than in newly diagnosed patients, which suggested clonal expansion. The study examined only peripheral blood because the primary lesion, thyroid tissue, could not be accessed. TRBV28, TRBJ1-2 and TRBJ2-5 were preferentially used in persistent disease, while TRBV20-1 and TRBJ2-1 were favored in newly diagnosed disease. Patients with persistent disease shared more public clonotypes (about 2,900) than newly diagnosed patients did (around 980).

The germline V gene (reference sequence) supplies CDR1 SEHNR and CDR2 FQNEAQ. CDR3 length: 13 amino acids, cysteine to phenylalanine. The read is trimmed to its CDR3 DNA, 39 bases read in frame from base 1. V is clipped by 1 base and J by 5 bases, and the sequence between their germline boundaries is 9 bases long. In the paper's terms, the time point label means: newly diagnosed GD, antithyroid drugs for less than 3 months. RNA was extracted from PBMCs in TRIzol for both TCR sequencing and RNA sequencing. Graves' disease was diagnosed according to American Thyroid Association guidelines. The patients came from an endocrinology department in Xi'an, China. Each patient gave about 8.1 milliliters of peripheral blood, collected in an EDTA anticoagulant tube. Ficoll Paque Plus density gradient separation was used to isolate PBMCs, and no further T cell sorting was performed. An Agilent 2100 Bioanalyzer and agarose gel were used to assess RNA quality, and a NanoDrop 2000 was used to measure RNA concentration.

There are many counts of this clonotype. What antigen it recognizes has not been identified. Within one base of it there is no much larger clone, and no base qualities were kept. Library method: multiplex PCR. The sequencer was an Illumina HiSeq 4000. iRepertoire HTBI primers and Arm-PCR amplification of CDR3 regions were used to construct TCR beta libraries. Before sequencing, the PCR products underwent gel purification. In the paper's pipeline: Gene usage analysis of CDR3 amino acid clonotypes used the approximately 62 TRBV and fewer than 15 TRBJ segments found across samples. Filtered high-quality paired reads were merged into contigs using COPE and FqMerger. BLAST was used to align contigs to IMGT TRBV, TRBD and TRBJ reference genes, and CDR3 was defined according to IMGT. Any clonotype with a frequency above 0.1% was counted as a highly expanded clone. Shannon entropy was used to measure repertoire diversity, and the Gini coefficient was used to measure V-J evenness. Public clonotypes were defined as clonotypes shared by more than one individual. TCRdb ran its own pipeline on the public reads, namely fastp trimming at Q25 and MiXCR clone calling, and kept in-frame beta chains. Records with the same CDR3 protein are collapsed into one entry carrying the most frequent genes and DNA. The V and J calls and clone size come from TCRdb's table, not from the authors' own analysis. Within this sample are 200,000 to 300,000 distinct CDR3 sequences, with around 20% of them counted one time only. The leading ten clones occupy about 14% of the sample.

The sequence links TRBV7-9 to TRBJ2-7; TRBD2 might be the D gene, on 5 matching bases. This TCR was sampled from a female donor with Graves disease. The sample consisted of peripheral blood mononuclear cells (PBMCs), taken at new diagnosis, from a patient treated with antithyroid drugs. The base sequence is TGTGCCAGCAGCTTAGGGGCGGGCGACGAGCAGTACTTC. The translation is CASSLGAGDEQYF.